These 15 T cell receptor beta chains originate from one sample sequenced in a study of blood T cell repertoires in COVID-19 (dated by TCRdb to the early 2020s). The method was the immunoSEQ multiplex PCR assay. TCRdb took over this immuneACCESS table, retaining in-frame rearrangements with V and J assigned. Such tables are incomplete; in checked studies, under half of the missing clones stem from an unresolved V gene, and the remainder is unexplained. For this sample there are roughly 32,000 clones; around 86% appear just once. In total, the top ten clones hold 11% to 15% of the sample. Sequenced sample: peripheral blood. All receptors come from a man in his sixties with active COVID-19.

The chain employs TRBV7-9 and TRBJ1-2; TRBD1 might be the D (5 bases). This CDR3 is 14 amino acids long. Germline CDR1 and CDR2: SEHNR and FQNEAQ (reference sequence). Trimming stripped 5 bases from V and 8 bases from J, with 18 bases between. The chain's CDR3 is CASSPDTGFGGYTF. As DNA, the CDR3 is TGTGCCAGCAGCCCGGACACCGGCTTTGGGGGCTACACCTTC.

The V call is TRBV7-9, the J call TRBJ2-3; possibly TRBD2 for D (7 bases). The CDR3 has 15 residues. Between the trimmed V and J ends, which lost 3 bases and 2 bases, there was a span of 12 bases. Germline CDR1 is SEHNR and CDR2 is FQNEAQ (reference sequence). The CDR3 loop is CASSFNGGPTDTQYF. The CDR3 coding sequence is TGTGCCAGCAGCTTCAACGGGGGGCCCACAGATACGCAGTATTTT.

The chain carries TRBV7-9 and TRBJ2-3, with D possibly matching TRBD2 (5 bases). The germline V gene has CDR1 SEHNR and CDR2 FQNEAQ (reference sequence). V dropped 0 bases and J dropped 0 bases, with 7 bases sitting between them. CDR3 length equals 15 residues. The chain's CDR3 is CASSLAASSTDTQYF. Written as DNA, the CDR3 is TGTGCCAGCAGCTTAGCGGCTAGCAGCACAGATACGCAGTATTTT.

The gene calls are TRBV2 and TRBJ2-3, with 9 bases matching TRBD2. V lost 8 bases to trimming and J lost 2 bases; unmatched junction nucleotides: 5. The CDR3 is 14 amino acids. Germline V CDR1 and CDR2: SNHLY, FYNNEI. The CDR3 spells CASRREGPTDTQYF. The CDR3 DNA follows: TGTGCCAGCCGGCGGGAGGGCCCCACAGATACGCAGTATTTT.

The chain links TRBV6-5 to TRBJ2-1; 7 nucleotides match TRBD2. V lost 7 bases, J lost 2 bases, and 8 bases stayed unmatched. CDR1 and CDR2 (germline): MNHEY, SVGAGI. The CDR3 is made up of 15 amino acids. CDR3 coding DNA: TGTGCCAGCACCATCGAGCGGGGCCCCTACAATGAGCAGTTCTTC. Translation gives CASTIERGPYNEQFF.

The chain employs TRBV27 and TRBJ1-6; D perhaps matches TRBD1 (5 bases). Trimming left V 10 bases short and J 0 bases short, with 16 bases between. CDR3 length equals 16 residues. In germline, CDR1 is MNHEY, CDR2 SMNVEV (reference sequence). The CDR3, as DNA: TGTGCCAACCCAGGAGGGGTGAGCTCCTATAATTCACCCCTCCACTTT. Its translation: CANPGGVSSYNSPLHF.

DNA for the CDR3: TGTGCCAGCAGTGAAGCTCCTAGCGGGAGCCTTGGGGGTGAGCAGTTCTTC. It translates to CASSEAPSGSLGGEQFF. V and J are TRBV2 and TRBJ2-1; 10 bases are shared with TRBD2. J lost 9 bases, V lost 0 bases, and 11 bases had no gene match. Germline CDR1 and CDR2: SNHLY and FYNNEI. CDR3 length: 17 residues.

The V gene is TRBV10-3, the J gene TRBJ2-2; weak D call: TRBD2 (6 bases). The V and J ends lost 10 bases and 3 bases respectively, with 15 bases between them. The CDR3 totals 14 residues. Germline CDR1 reads ENHRY; CDR2 reads SYGVKD. CDR3: CATAGLPDTGELFF. The CDR3 DNA sequence: TGTGCCACCGCGGGACTCCCAGACACCGGGGAGCTGTTTTTT.

This chain uses TRBV5-4 with TRBJ2-3, with 7 bases aligning to TRBD2. The CDR3 covers 14 residues. V was clipped by 1 base and J by 1 base; unmatched bases: 0. Germline CDR1 reads SGHNT; CDR2 reads YYREEE (reference sequence). DNA of the CDR3: TGTGCCAGCAGCTTGAGCGGGGGCACAGATACGCAGTATTTT. Its translation is CASSLSGGTDTQYF.

This chain uses TRBV27 with TRBJ2-1; D might be TRBD1 (5 bases). CDR3 size: 14 residues. The V and J ends lost 0 bases and 8 bases respectively, with 11 bases between them. Looked up from germline, CDR1 is MNHEY and CDR2 is SMNVEV (reference sequence). CDR3 in amino acids: CASSLSGAWDEQFF. CDR3 nucleotide sequence: TGTGCCAGCAGTTTATCTGGGGCGTGGGATGAGCAGTTCTTC.

The V and J genes are TRBV9 and TRBJ2-1; a possible D gene is TRBD2 (6 bases). This CDR3 contains 14 residues. Trimming took off 4 bases at V and 4 bases at J, with 12 bases between the two ends. Germline V gives CDR1 SGDLS, CDR2 YYNGEE. This chain's CDR3 is CASSPRDSYNEQFF. In DNA, the CDR3 is TGTGCCAGCAGCCCCCGGGACTCGTACAATGAGCAGTTCTTC. Full variable domain (rest looked up from reference TRBV9 and TRBJ2-1): DSGVTQTPKHLITATGQRVTLRCSPRSGDLSVYWYQQSLDQGLQFLIQYYNGEERAKGNILERFSAQQFPDLHSELNLSSLELGDSALYFCASSPRDSYNEQFFGPGTRLTVL.

The chain carries TRBV10-3 and TRBJ1-5, with 9 positions matching TRBD1. V trimming: 6 bases; J trimming: 7 bases; junction bases outside the gene matches: 4. The germline CDR1 and CDR2 sequences are ENHRY and SYGVKD. The CDR3 loop spans 13 amino acids. For the CDR3, the DNA is TGTGCCATCAGGGGACAGGGAGAACAGCCCCAGCATTTT. This translates into CAIRGQGEQPQHF.

This chain uses TRBV2 with TRBJ2-5, with a possible D match to TRBD2 (5 bases). Trimming left V 5 bases short and J 2 bases short, with 12 bases between. Per the germline V gene, CDR1 is SNHLY and CDR2 is FYNNEI. This CDR3 has 14 amino acids. CDR3 DNA: TGTGCCAGCAGTCCCGGACTGGGGCAAGAGACCCAGTACTTC. It specifies CASSPGLGQETQYF. Drawing the rest from reference TRBV2 and TRBJ2-5, the complete variable domain is EPEVTQTPSHQVTQMGQEVILRCVPISNHLYFYWYRQILGQKVEFLVSFYNNEISEKSEIFDDQFSVERPDGSNFTLKIRSTKLEDSAMYFCASSPGLGQETQYFGPGTRLLVL.

The rearrangement uses TRBV15 and TRBJ2-7, with 11 positions matching TRBD2. The CDR3 spans 16 residues. Germline V gene data show CDR1 as LNHNV and CDR2 as YYDKDF (reference sequence). The trim removed 0 bases at V and 5 bases at J, leaving 6 bases unmatched. The CDR3 region has the DNA TGTGCCACCAGCAGAGATCCTAGCGGGAGGATCAACGAGCAGTACTTC. It is translated as CATSRDPSGRINEQYF.

This clone was counted a few times. CDR3 sequence reads: CASGTGGGNTIYF. The CDR3 DNA reads as TGTGCCTCCGGGACAGGGGGTGGAAACACCATATATTTT. This chain links TRBV30 with TRBJ1-3; 11 bases match TRBD1. The CDR3 is 13 residues long. Germline values: CDR1 GTSNPN, CDR2 SVGIG (reference sequence). J gave up 3 bases and V 7 bases, and 2 bases lay outside the gene matches.